This record covers a single T cell receptor beta chain. The sample belongs to a study of blood T cell repertoires in COVID-19. Study at large: Donors in the United States, Italy and Spain gave samples during acute or convalescent COVID-19.

Here immunoSEQ multiplex PCR was the method, and the copy in TCRdb shows in-frame clones only, minus some. The table shows a few hundred thousand clones, with nearly 90% occurring only once. Material: peripheral blood. The TCR originated in a woman aged 25 to 45 with COVID-19, enrolled during active disease.

CDR3 sequence: CATGGGRGNQPQHF. CDR3 sequence (DNA): TGCGCCACCGGGGGGGGTCGAGGCAATCAGCCCCAGCATTTT. The genes are TRBV10-2 and TRBJ1-5; the D gene is possibly TRBD1 (5 bases). This CDR3 has 14 residues. V dropped 10 bases and J dropped 2 bases, with 15 bases sitting between them. Germline values: CDR1 WSHSY, CDR2 SAAADI.